This is a list of T cell receptor beta chains from one sample in a study of Ad26.COV2.S vaccination and SARS-CoV-2 variants. Clones were read by immunoSEQ multiplex PCR, and TCRdb kept only the in-frame ones, dropping some. The sample contains about 240,000 clones, approximately 88% of which appear only once. The source material was peripheral blood, sampled in a trial of Ad26.COV2.S vaccine versus placebo. These receptor sequences come from a person between 18 and 65 years old who received the Ad26.COV2.S COVID-19 vaccine or a placebo. Each CDR3 is given with its conserved first and last residue. A D gene is named only where the DNA matches it firmly. Clone size appears in some rows only: once, few, many, or a class for an expanded clone.

TRBV7-2	TRBD2	NA	TRBJ2-2	CASSRVLAGGFSTGELFF	TGTGCCAGCAGCCGGGTGCTAGCGGGGGGGTTTAGCACCGGGGAGCTGTTTTTT
TRBV28	NA	NA	TRBJ1-6	CASSFGIGGYNSPLHF	TGTGCCAGCAGTTTTGGTATAGGGGGATATAATTCACCCCTCCACTTT
TRBV10-3	NA	NA	TRBJ1-4	CAISDGLNEKLFF	TGTGCCATCAGTGACGGGCTTAATGAAAAACTGTTTTTT
TRBV6-5	TRBD1	few	TRBJ1-2	CASSYADRGPTGYTF	TGTGCCAGCAGTTACGCGGACAGGGGCCCGACTGGCTACACCTTC
TRBV6-5	NA	NA	TRBJ1-5	CASSRPGGNQPQHF	TGTGCCAGCAGCCGGCCCGGGGGGAATCAGCCCCAGCATTTT
TRBV21-1	NA	NA	TRBJ1-1	CASSNMTGGGDTEAFF	TGTGCCAGCAGCAATATGACAGGCGGGGGGGACACTGAAGCTTTCTTT
TRBV18	TRBD1	NA	TRBJ1-1	CASSPLLTGTSNTEAFF	TGTGCCAGCTCACCACTTTTGACAGGGACCTCGAACACTGAAGCTTTCTTT
TRBV18	TRBD1	NA	TRBJ1-2	CASSPTGGKENGYTF	TGTGCCAGCTCACCGACAGGGGGCAAAGAGAATGGCTACACCTTC
TRBV4-3	TRBD1	NA	TRBJ1-1	CASSQGTGKNTEAFF	TGCGCCAGCAGCCAAGGGACAGGGAAGAACACTGAAGCTTTCTTT
TRBV9	TRBD2	NA	TRBJ2-3	CASSPRLAGHTDTQYF	TGTGCCAGCAGCCCCCGACTAGCGGGGCACACAGATACGCAGTATTTT
TRBV29-1	NA	NA	TRBJ1-2	CSVVVAEGYTF	TGCAGCGTTGTGGTCGCGGAAGGCTACACCTTC
TRBV27	NA	NA	TRBJ1-4	CASSLTRTNEKLFF	TGTGCCAGCAGTTTAACGCGGACTAATGAAAAACTGTTTTTT
TRBV6-5	TRBD2	once	TRBJ2-1	CASSKSGTYEQFF	TGTGCCAGCAGTAAAAGCGGGACTTATGAGCAGTTCTTC
TRBV25-1	NA	NA	TRBJ1-1	CASSEYGPKGTEAFF	TGTGCCAGCAGTGAATACGGCCCCAAAGGCACTGAAGCTTTCTTT
TRBV5-5	NA	NA	TRBJ2-2	CASSLEEVGLNTGELFF	TGTGCCAGCAGCTTGGAAGAGGTGGGGCTTAACACTGGGGAGCTGTTTTTT
TRBV19	TRBD1	NA	TRBJ1-2	CASSAPPGTGINYGYTF	TGTGCCAGTAGTGCCCCCCCCGGGACAGGCATCAACTATGGCTACACCTTC
TRBV6-2/TRBV6-3	NA	NA	TRBJ2-5	CASSSETQYF	TGTGCCAGCAGTTCCGAGACCCAGTACTTC
TRBV3-1/TRBV3-2	NA	NA	TRBJ1-3	CASTGPGNTIYF	TGTGCCAGTACAGGACCTGGAAACACCATATATTTT
TRBV28	NA	NA	TRBJ2-5	CASRKQGRETQYF	TGTGCCAGCCGAAAACAGGGTAGGGAGACCCAGTACTTC
TRBV11-2	NA	NA	TRBJ1-6	CASSLQGRNNSPLHF	TGTGCCAGCAGCTTACAGGGGAGGAATAATTCACCCCTCCACTTT
TRBV9	NA	NA	TRBJ1-6	CASSVEGNYNSPLHF	TGTGCCAGCAGCGTAGAGGGAAACTATAATTCACCCCTCCACTTT
TRBV6-6	TRBD2	NA	TRBJ2-5	CASSRGAGVVETQYF	TGTGCCAGCAGTCGCGGAGCGGGAGTGGTGGAGACCCAGTACTTC
TRBV6-6	TRBD2	NA	TRBJ2-2	CASRGGLELGELFF	TGTGCCAGCAGGGGGGGACTAGAGCTCGGGGAGCTGTTTTTT
TRBV6-2/TRBV6-3	TRBD2	NA	TRBJ2-4	CASSQLAGVITGGIQYF	TGTGCCAGCAGCCAACTAGCGGGAGTAATCACAGGGGGCATTCAGTACTTC
TRBV30	TRBD1	NA	TRBJ2-7	CAWSTPGTGGFEQYF	TGTGCCTGGAGCACACCCGGGACAGGGGGCTTCGAGCAGTACTTC
TRBV7-9	NA	NA	TRBJ1-5	CASSLEDSNQPQHF	TGTGCCAGCAGCTTAGAGGATAGCAATCAGCCCCAGCATTTT
TRBV10-3	NA	once	TRBJ1-2	CAISESTVRTANYGYTF	TGTGCCATCAGTGAGTCGACGGTCAGGACAGCTAACTATGGCTACACCTTC
TRBV6-5	NA	NA	TRBJ2-1	CATNRVANEQFF	TGTGCCACCAACAGGGTTGCCAATGAGCAGTTCTTC
TRBV7-9	TRBD2	NA	TRBJ2-3	CASSPLAGWKDTQYF	TGTGCCAGCAGCCCCTTAGCGGGGTGGAAAGATACGCAGTATTTT
TRBV11-3	TRBD2	NA	TRBJ2-3	CASSFGLAGTDTQYF	TGTGCCAGCAGCTTCGGACTAGCGGGCACAGATACGCAGTATTTT
TRBV11-1	TRBD1	once	TRBJ2-7	CASALPGTGVYEQYF	TGTGCCAGCGCCCTACCCGGGACAGGGGTCTACGAGCAGTACTTC
TRBV4-3	NA	NA	TRBJ1-6	CASSQHRSGGSGPVSPLHF	TGCGCCAGCAGCCAACACAGGAGTGGGGGGTCGGGGCCGGTTTCACCCCTCCACTTT
TRBV29-1	TRBD1	NA	TRBJ2-1	CSVDVGRGQRYNEQFF	TGCAGCGTTGACGTTGGAAGGGGACAGCGGTACAATGAGCAGTTCTTC
TRBV14	NA	NA	TRBJ2-7	CASSHEGRSYEQYF	TGTGCCAGCAGCCATGAGGGCAGATCCTACGAGCAGTACTTC
TRBV6-2/TRBV6-3	TRBD2	NA	TRBJ2-5	CASSYTGTSGIGGETQYF	TGTGCCAGCAGTTACACTGGGACTAGCGGGATTGGAGGAGAGACCCAGTACTTC
TRBV24-1	TRBD1	NA	TRBJ2-5	CATSDLRTGEETQYF	TGTGCCACCAGTGACCTAAGGACAGGGGAAGAGACCCAGTACTTC
TRBV7-9	TRBD2	once	TRBJ2-1	CASSLTGTRGYNEQFF	TGTGCCAGCAGCCTAACCGGGACTAGGGGCTACAATGAGCAGTTCTTC
TRBV6-5	NA	few	TRBJ1-5	CASRSQGVDQPQHF	TGTGCCAGCAGGTCACAGGGTGTTGATCAGCCCCAGCATTTT
TRBV4-3	NA	NA	TRBJ2-7	CASSQDVRDEQYF	TGCGCCAGCAGCCAAGATGTGAGGGACGAGCAGTACTTC
TRBV14	NA	NA	TRBJ2-5	CASSQDYGLIQETQYF	TGTGCCAGCAGCCAAGATTACGGACTTATCCAAGAGACCCAGTACTTC
TRBV28	TRBD1	NA	TRBJ1-2	CASTIAPDRRLTRGYTF	TGTGCCAGCACTATTGCTCCGGACAGGCGGTTAACGAGGGGCTACACCTTC
TRBV11-1	NA	NA	TRBJ2-3	CASSFRQSTDTQYF	TGTGCCAGCAGCTTCAGACAGAGCACAGATACGCAGTATTTT
TRBV4-3	NA	NA	TRBJ2-7	CASSQDSSGIYEQYF	TGCGCCAGCAGCCAAGATAGCTCAGGGATCTACGAGCAGTACTTC
TRBV5-4	TRBD2	NA	TRBJ2-5	CASSFSGTSRGETQYF	TGTGCCAGCAGCTTCTCCGGGACTAGCCGCGGAGAGACCCAGTACTTC
TRBV29-1	NA	NA	TRBJ2-1	CSVETSFYNEQFF	TGCAGCGTTGAAACTAGTTTCTACAATGAGCAGTTCTTC
TRBV6-5	NA	NA	TRBJ1-5	CASSPRGYGNQPQHF	TGTGCCAGCAGTCCTAGGGGGTATGGCAATCAGCCCCAGCATTTT
TRBV7-2	NA	NA	TRBJ2-1	CASSSLGERASEQFF	TGTGCCAGCAGCTCCCTAGGCGAGCGGGCTAGTGAGCAGTTCTTC
TRBV5-1	NA	NA	TRBJ2-5	CASSLGKETQYF	TGCGCCAGCAGCTTGGGGAAGGAGACCCAGTACTTC
TRBV28	NA	NA	TRBJ2-7	CASSSGPALGEQYF	TGTGCCAGCAGTTCGGGACCTGCTTTAGGCGAGCAGTACTTC
TRBV13	NA	NA	TRBJ1-1	CASSLTGLNTEAFF	TGTGCCAGCAGCTTAACAGGGCTGAACACTGAAGCTTTCTTT
TRBV10-2	TRBD1	NA	TRBJ1-5	CATGQGATQPQHF	TGCGCCACCGGACAGGGGGCAACTCAGCCCCAGCATTTT
TRBV6-6	NA	NA	TRBJ1-2	CASSYIGYREFGYTF	TGTGCCAGCAGTTACATAGGTTACAGGGAATTTGGCTACACCTTC
TRBV7-8	NA	NA	TRBJ1-3	CASSLTSGNTIYF	TGTGCCAGCAGCTTAACGTCAGGAAACACCATATATTTT